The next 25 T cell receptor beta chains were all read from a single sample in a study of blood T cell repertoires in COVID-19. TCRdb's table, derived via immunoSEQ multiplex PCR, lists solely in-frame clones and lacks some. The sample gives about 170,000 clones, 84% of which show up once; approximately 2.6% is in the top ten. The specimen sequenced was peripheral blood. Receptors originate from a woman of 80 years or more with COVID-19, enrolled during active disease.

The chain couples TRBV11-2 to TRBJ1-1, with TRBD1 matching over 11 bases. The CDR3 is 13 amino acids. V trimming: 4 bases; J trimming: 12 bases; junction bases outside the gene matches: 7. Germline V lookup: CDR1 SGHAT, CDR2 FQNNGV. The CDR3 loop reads CASSSDRGRFPFF. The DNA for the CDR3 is TGTGCCAGCAGCTCGGACAGGGGGCGGTTTCCTTTCTTT. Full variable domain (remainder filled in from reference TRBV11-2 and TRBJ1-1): EAGVAQSPRYKIIEKRQSVAFWCNPISGHATLYWYQQILGQGPKLLIQFQNNGVVDDSQLPKDRFSAERLKGVDSTLKIQPAKLEDSAVYLCASSSDRGRFPFFGQGTRLTVV.

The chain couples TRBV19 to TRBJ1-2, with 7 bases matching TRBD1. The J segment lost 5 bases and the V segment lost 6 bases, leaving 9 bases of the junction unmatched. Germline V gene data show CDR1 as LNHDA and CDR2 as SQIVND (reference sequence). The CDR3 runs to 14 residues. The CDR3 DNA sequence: TGTGCCAGTAGCACCCACCAGGGGGTGTATGGCTACACCTTC. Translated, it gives CASSTHQGVYGYTF.

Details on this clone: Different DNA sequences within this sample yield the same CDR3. In DNA form, the CDR3 reads TGTGCCAGCAGCTTGGGAGGGGCCACTAATGAAAAACTGTTTTTT. Protein product: CASSLGGATNEKLFF. The chain recombines TRBV28 with TRBJ1-4; D is perhaps TRBD1 (5 bases). Germline V lookup: CDR1 MDHEN, CDR2 SYDVKM. The CDR3 extends over 15 amino acids. Trimming shortened V by 6 bases and J by 2 bases, and 13 bases separated the two germline ends.

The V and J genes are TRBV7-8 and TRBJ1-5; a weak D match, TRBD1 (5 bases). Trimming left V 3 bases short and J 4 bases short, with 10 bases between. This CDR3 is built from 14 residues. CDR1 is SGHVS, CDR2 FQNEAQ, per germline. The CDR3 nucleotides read TGTGCCAGCAGCTTCGGGGGATTTAATCAGCCCCAGCATTTT. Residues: CASSFGGFNQPQHF. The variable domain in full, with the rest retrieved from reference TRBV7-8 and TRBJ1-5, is GAGVSQSPRYKVAKRGQDVALRCDPISGHVSLFWYQQALGQGPEFLTYFQNEAQLDKSGLPSDRFFAERPEGSVSTLKIQRTQQEDSAVYLCASSFGGFNQPQHFGDGTRLSIL.

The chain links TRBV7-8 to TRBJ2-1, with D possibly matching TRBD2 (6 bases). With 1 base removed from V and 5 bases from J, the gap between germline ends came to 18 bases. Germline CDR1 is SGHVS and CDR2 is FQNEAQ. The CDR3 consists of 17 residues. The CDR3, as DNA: TGTGCCAGCAGCTTAGGACCGCTAGCGCGATTAGACAATGAGCAGTTCTTC. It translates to CASSLGPLARLDNEQFF.

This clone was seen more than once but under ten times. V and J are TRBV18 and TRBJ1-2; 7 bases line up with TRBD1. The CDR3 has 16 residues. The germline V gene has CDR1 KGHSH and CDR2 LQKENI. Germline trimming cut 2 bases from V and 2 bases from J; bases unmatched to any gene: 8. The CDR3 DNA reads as TGTGCCAGCTCACCATTGGGAGCAGGGGGGAACTATGGCTACACCTTC. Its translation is CASSPLGAGGNYGYTF.

The CDR3 nucleotides read TGTGCCAGCACTTTGACAGGGAACACTGAAGCTTTCTTT. It encodes CASTLTGNTEAFF. The chain links TRBV25-1 to TRBJ1-1, with TRBD1 as a possible D gene (6 bases). CDR3 length: 13 residues. Germline V gene sequence: CDR1 MGHDK, CDR2 SYGVNS. Trimming removed 7 bases from V and 1 base from J, with 10 bases in between. Complete variable domain (other parts from reference TRBV25-1 and TRBJ1-1): EADIYQTPRYLVIGTGKKITLECSQTMGHDKMYWYQQDPGMELHLIHYSYGVNSTEKGDLSSESTVSRIRTEHFPLTLESARPSHTSQYLCASTLTGNTEAFFGQGTRLTVV.

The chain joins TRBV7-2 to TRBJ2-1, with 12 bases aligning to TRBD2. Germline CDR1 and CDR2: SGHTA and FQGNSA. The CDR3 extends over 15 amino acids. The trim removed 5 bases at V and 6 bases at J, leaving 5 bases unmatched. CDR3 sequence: CASSILAGGGNEQFF. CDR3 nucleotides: TGTGCCAGCAGCATACTAGCGGGAGGTGGCAATGAGCAGTTCTTC.

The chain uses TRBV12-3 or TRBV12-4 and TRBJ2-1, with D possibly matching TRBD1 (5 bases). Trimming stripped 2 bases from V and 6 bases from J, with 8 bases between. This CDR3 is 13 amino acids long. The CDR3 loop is CASSLIRVNEQFF. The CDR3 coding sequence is TGTGCCAGCAGTTTAATCAGGGTCAATGAGCAGTTCTTC.

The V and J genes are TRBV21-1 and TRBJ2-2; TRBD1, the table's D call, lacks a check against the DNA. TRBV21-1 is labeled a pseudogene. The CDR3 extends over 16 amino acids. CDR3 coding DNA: TGTGCCAGCAGCAAATTGGGCAGGGGGATCACCGGGGAGCTGTTTTTT. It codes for CASSKLGRGITGELFF.

CDR3 bases: TGTGCCAGCTCGCCGGGACTAGATAGTGAGCAGTTCTTC. Amino acid sequence: CASSPGLDSEQFF. The rearrangement links TRBV18 to TRBJ2-1; 8 nucleotides line up with TRBD2. Trimming took 6 bases from V and 9 from J; bases not matched to a gene: 7. CDR1 is KGHSH, CDR2 LQKENI, per germline. CDR3 length equals 13 residues.

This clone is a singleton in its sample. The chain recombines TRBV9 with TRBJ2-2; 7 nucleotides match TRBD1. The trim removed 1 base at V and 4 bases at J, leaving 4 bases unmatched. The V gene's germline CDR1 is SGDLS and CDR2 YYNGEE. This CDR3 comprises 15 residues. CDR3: CASSVRTGRTGELFF. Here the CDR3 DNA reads TGTGCCAGCAGCGTAAGGACAGGCCGCACCGGGGAGCTGTTTTTT.

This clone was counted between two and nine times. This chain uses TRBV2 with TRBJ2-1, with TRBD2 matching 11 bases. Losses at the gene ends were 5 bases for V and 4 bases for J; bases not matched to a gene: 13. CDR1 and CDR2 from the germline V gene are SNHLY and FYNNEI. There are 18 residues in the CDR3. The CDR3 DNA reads TGTGCCAGCAGTCCACTCGATTTACTAGCGGGGGATTACAATGAGCAGTTCTTC. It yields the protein CASSPLDLLAGDYNEQFF.

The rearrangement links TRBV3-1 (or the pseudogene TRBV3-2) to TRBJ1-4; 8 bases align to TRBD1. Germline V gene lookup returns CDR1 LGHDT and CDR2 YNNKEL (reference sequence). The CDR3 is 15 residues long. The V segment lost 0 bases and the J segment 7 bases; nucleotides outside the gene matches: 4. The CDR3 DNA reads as TGTGCCAGCAGCCAAGAAACACAGGGGGGTGAAAAACTGTTTTTT. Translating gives CASSQETQGGEKLFF.

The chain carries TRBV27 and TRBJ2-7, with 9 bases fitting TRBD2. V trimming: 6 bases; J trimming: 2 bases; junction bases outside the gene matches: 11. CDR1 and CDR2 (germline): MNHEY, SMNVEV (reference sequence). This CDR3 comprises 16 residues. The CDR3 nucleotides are TGTGCCAGCAGCCCTACTCTAGCGGGAAACACCTACGAGCAGTACTTC. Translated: CASSPTLAGNTYEQYF.

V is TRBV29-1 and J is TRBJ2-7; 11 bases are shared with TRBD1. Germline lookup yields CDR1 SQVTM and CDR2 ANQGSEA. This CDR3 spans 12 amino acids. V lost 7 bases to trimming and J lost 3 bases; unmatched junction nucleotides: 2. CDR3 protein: CSGGTGGYEQYF. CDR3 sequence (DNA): TGCAGCGGCGGGACAGGGGGCTACGAGCAGTACTTC.

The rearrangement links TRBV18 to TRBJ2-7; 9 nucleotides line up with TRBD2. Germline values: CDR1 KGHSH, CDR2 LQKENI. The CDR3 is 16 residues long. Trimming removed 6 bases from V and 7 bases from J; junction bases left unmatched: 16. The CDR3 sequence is CASSRLGAGGPGEQYF. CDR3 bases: TGTGCCAGCTCCCGGCTCGGGGCGGGAGGGCCCGGGGAGCAGTACTTC. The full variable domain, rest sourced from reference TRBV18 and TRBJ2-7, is NAGVMQNPRHLVRRRGQEARLRCSPMKGHSHVYWYRQLPEEGLKFMVYLQKENIIDESGMPKERFSAEFPKEGPSILRIQQVVRGDSAAYFCASSRLGAGGPGEQYFGPGTRLTVT.

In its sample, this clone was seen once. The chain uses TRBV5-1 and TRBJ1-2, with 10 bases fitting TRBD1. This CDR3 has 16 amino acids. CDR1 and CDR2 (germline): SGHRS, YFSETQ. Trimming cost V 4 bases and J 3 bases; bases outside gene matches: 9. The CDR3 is CASSPSGQGVDYGYTF. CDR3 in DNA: TGCGCCAGCAGCCCGTCCGGACAGGGGGTTGACTATGGCTACACCTTC.

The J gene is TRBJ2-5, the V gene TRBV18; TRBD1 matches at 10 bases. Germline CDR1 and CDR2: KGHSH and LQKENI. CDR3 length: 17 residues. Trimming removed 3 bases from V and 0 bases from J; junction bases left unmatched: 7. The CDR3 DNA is TGTGCCAGCTCACCTAGACCGGGACAGGGGAACCAAGAGACCCAGTACTTC. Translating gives CASSPRPGQGNQETQYF.

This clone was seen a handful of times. This CDR3 is CASRGNTDTQYF. In DNA, the CDR3 is TGTGCCAGCAGGGGGAACACAGATACGCAGTATTTT. The chain couples TRBV19 to TRBJ2-3; TRBD1 aligns across 7 bases. V trimming: 9 bases; J trimming: 2 bases; junction bases outside the gene matches: 2. Germline loops: CDR1 LNHDA, CDR2 SQIVND (reference sequence). The CDR3 totals 12 residues. Based on the CDR3 plus reference TRBV19 and TRBJ2-3, the full variable domain is DGGITQSPKYLFRKEGQNVTLSCEQNLNHDAMYWYRQDPGQGLRLIYYSQIVNDFQKGDIAEGYSVSREKKESFPLTVTSAQKNPTAFYLCASRGNTDTQYFGPGTRLTVL.

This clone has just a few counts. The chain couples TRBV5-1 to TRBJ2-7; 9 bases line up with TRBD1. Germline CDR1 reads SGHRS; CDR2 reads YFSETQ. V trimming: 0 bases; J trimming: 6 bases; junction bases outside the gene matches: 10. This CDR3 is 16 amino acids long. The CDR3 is CASSLEPGQGWGEQYF. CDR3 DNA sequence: TGCGCCAGCAGCTTGGAACCGGGACAGGGATGGGGCGAGCAGTACTTC.

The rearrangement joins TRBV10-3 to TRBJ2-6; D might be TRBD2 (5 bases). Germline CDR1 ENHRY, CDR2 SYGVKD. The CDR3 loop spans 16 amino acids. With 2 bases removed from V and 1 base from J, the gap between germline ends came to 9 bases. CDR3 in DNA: TGTGCCATCAGTGAGATAGGCGGGTCTGGGGCCAACGTCCTGACTTTC. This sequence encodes CAISEIGGSGANVLTF.

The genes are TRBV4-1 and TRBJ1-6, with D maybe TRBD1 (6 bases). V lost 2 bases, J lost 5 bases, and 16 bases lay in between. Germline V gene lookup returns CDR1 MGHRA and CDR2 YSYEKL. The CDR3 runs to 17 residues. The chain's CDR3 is CASSQSKDSSNNSPLHF. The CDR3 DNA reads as TGCGCCAGCAGCCAATCCAAGGACAGCAGCAATAATTCACCCCTCCACTTT.

The DNA for the CDR3 is TGTGCCAGCAGCTTCCCAGGGTTGATCTATGGCTACACCTTC. It yields the protein CASSFPGLIYGYTF. The chain links TRBV11-2 to TRBJ1-2, with TRBD1 as a possible D gene (5 bases). CDR3 length equals 14 residues. CDR1 and CDR2 (germline): SGHAT, FQNNGV. V was pared by 3 bases and J by 4 bases, with 12 bases between.

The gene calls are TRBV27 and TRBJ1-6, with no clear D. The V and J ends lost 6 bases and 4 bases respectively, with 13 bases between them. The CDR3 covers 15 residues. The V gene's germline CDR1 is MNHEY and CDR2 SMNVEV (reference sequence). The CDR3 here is CASSWGGLYNSPLHF. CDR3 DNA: TGTGCCAGCAGCTGGGGAGGGTTATATAATTCACCCCTCCACTTT.